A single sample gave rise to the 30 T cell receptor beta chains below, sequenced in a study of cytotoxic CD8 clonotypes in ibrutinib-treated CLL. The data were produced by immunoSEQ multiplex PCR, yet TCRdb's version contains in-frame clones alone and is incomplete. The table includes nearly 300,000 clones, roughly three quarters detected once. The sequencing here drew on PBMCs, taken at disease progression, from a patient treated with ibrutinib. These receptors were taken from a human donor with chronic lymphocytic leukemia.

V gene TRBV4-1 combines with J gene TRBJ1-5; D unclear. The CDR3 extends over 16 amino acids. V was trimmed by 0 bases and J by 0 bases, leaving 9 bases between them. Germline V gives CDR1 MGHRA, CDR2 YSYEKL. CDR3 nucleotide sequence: TGCGCCAGCAGCCAAGACTGGGTATATAGCAATCAGCCCCAGCATTTT. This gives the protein CASSQDWVYSNQPQHF.

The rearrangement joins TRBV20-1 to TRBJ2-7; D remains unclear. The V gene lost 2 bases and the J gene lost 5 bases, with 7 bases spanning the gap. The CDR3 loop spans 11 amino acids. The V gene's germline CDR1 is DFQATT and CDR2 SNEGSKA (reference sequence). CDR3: CSARSRHEQYF. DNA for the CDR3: TGCAGTGCTAGATCTCGCCACGAGCAGTACTTC.

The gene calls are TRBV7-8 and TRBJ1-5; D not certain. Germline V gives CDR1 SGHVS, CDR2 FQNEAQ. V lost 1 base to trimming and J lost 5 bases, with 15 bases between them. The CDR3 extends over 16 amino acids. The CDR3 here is CASSLVGGIGDQPQHF. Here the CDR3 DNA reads TGTGCCAGCAGCTTAGTCGGCGGGATCGGGGATCAGCCCCAGCATTTT. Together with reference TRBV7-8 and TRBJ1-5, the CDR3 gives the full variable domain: GAGVSQSPRYKVAKRGQDVALRCDPISGHVSLFWYQQALGQGPEFLTYFQNEAQLDKSGLPSDRFFAERPEGSVSTLKIQRTQQEDSAVYLCASSLVGGIGDQPQHFGDGTRLSIL.

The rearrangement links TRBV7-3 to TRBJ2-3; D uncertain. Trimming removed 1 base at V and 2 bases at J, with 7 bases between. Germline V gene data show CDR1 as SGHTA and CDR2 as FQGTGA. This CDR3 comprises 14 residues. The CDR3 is CASSLRGFTDTQYF. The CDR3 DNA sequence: TGTGCCAGCAGCTTAAGAGGTTTCACAGATACGCAGTATTTT.

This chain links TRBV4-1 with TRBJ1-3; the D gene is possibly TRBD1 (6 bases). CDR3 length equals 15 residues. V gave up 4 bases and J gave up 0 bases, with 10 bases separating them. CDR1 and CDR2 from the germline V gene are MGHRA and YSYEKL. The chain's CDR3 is CASSPRQASGNTIYF. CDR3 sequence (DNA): TGCGCCAGCAGCCCAAGACAGGCCTCTGGAAACACCATATATTTT.

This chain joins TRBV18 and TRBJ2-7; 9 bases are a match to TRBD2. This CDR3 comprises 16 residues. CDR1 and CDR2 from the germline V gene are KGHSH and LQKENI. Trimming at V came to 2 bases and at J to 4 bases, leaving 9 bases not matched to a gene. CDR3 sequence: CASSPFLSGSSYEQYF. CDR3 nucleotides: TGTGCCAGCTCACCATTCCTTAGCGGGAGTTCGTACGAGCAGTACTTC. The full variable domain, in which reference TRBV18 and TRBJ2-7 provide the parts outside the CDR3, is NAGVMQNPRHLVRRRGQEARLRCSPMKGHSHVYWYRQLPEEGLKFMVYLQKENIIDESGMPKERFSAEFPKEGPSILRIQQVVRGDSAAYFCASSPFLSGSSYEQYFGPGTRLTVT.

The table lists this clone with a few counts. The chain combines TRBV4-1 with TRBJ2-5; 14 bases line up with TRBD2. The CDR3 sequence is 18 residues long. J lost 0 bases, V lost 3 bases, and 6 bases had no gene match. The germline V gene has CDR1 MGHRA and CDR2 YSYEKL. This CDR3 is CASSHEPGLAGDQETQYF. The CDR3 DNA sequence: TGCGCCAGCAGCCATGAACCGGGACTAGCGGGAGACCAAGAGACCCAGTACTTC.

CDR3 sequence reads: CASSLVSTATNEKLFF. The CDR3 DNA reads TGTGCCAGCAGCTTAGTTTCGACAGCTACTAATGAAAAACTGTTTTTT. V is TRBV7-2 and J is TRBJ1-4, with a tentative D call TRBD1 (5 bases). Germline V gene lookup returns CDR1 SGHTA and CDR2 FQGNSA. The CDR3 consists of 16 residues. Trimming pared 1 base from V and 2 bases from J, leaving 11 bases between.

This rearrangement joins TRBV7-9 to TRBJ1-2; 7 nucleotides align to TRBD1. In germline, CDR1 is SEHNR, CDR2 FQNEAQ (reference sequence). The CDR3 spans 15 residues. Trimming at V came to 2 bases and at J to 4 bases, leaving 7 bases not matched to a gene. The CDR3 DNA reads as TGTGCCAGCAGCTTATTAGCGACAGGGACCTATGGCTACACCTTC. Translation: CASSLLATGTYGYTF. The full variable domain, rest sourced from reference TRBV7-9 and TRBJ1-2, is DTGVSQNPRHKITKRGQNVTFRCDPISEHNRLYWYRQTLGQGPEFLTYFQNEAQLEKSRLLSDRFSAERPKGSFSTLEIQRTEQGDSAMYLCASSLLATGTYGYTFGSGTRLTVV.

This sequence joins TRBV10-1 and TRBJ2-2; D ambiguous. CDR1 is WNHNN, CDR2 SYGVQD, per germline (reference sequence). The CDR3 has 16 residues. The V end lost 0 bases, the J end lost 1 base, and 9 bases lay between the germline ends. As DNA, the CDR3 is TGCGCCAGCAGTGAGTCGACACTACTGAACACCGGGGAGCTGTTTTTT. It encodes CASSESTLLNTGELFF.

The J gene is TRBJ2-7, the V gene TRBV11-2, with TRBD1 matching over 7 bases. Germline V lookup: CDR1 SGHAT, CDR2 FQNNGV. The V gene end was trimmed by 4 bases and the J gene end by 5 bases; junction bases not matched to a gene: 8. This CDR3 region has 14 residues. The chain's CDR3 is CASSSKITGDEQYF. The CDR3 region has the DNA TGTGCCAGCAGCTCGAAAATTACAGGGGACGAGCAGTACTTC.

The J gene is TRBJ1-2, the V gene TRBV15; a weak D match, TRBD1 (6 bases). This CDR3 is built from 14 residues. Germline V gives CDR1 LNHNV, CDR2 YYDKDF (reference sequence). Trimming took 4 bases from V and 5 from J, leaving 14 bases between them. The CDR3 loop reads CATSITGTRYGYTF. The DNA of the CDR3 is TGTGCCACCAGCATTACAGGGACGAGGTATGGCTACACCTTC. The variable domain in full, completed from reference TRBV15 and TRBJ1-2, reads DAMVIQNPRYQVTQFGKPVTLSCSQTLNHNVMYWYQQKSSQAPKLLFHYYDKDFNNEADTPDNFQSRRPNTSFCFLDIRSPGLGDTAMYLCATSITGTRYGYTFGSGTRLTVV.

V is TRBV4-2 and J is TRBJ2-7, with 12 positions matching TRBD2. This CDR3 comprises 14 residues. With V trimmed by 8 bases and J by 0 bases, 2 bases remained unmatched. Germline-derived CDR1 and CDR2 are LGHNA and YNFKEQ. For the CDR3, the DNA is TGTGCCAGCGGACTAGCGGGGTACTCCTACGAGCAGTACTTC. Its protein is CASGLAGYSYEQYF.

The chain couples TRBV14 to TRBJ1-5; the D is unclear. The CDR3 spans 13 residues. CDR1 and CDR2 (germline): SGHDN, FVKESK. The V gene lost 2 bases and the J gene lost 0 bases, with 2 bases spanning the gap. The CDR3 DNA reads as TGTGCCAGCAGCCAAAGTAGCAATCAGCCCCAGCATTTT. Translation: CASSQSSNQPQHF.

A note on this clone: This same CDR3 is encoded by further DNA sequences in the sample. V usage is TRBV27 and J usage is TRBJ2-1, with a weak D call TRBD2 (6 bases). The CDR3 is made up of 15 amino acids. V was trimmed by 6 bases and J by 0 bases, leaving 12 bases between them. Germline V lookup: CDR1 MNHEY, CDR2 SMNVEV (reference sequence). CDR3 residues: CASSLRGSSYNEQFF. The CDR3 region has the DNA TGTGCCAGCAGCCTCCGGGGGAGCTCCTACAATGAGCAGTTCTTC.

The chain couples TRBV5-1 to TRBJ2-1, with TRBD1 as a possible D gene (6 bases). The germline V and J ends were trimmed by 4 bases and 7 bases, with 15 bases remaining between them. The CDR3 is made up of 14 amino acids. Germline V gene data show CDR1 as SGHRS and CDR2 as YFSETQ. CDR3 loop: CASSPQGQGNEQFF. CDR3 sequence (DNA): TGCGCCAGCAGCCCCCAAGGGCAGGGGAATGAGCAGTTCTTC.

The CDR3: CASSFSGSEQYF. The CDR3 nucleotides read TGTGCCAGCTCCTTCTCTGGTTCCGAGCAGTACTTC. The chain links TRBV18 to TRBJ2-7; D is uncertain. This CDR3 is 12 amino acids long. V was clipped by 6 bases and J by 6 bases, with 12 bases between them. Germline assignment: CDR1 KGHSH and CDR2 LQKENI.

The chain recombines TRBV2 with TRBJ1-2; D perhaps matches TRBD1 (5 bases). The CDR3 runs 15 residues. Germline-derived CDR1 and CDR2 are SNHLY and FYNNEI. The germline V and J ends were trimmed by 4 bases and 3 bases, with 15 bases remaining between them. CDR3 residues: CASSVLGRADYGYTF. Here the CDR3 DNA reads TGTGCCAGCAGTGTATTGGGCAGGGCTGACTATGGCTACACCTTC.

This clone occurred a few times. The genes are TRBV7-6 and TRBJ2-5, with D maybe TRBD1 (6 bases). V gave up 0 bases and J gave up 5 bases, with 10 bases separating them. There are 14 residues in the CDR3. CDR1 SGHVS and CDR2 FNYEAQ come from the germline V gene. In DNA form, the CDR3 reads TGTGCCAGCAGCTTAGCGGGGGCCTGGGAGACCCAGTACTTC. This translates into CASSLAGAWETQYF.

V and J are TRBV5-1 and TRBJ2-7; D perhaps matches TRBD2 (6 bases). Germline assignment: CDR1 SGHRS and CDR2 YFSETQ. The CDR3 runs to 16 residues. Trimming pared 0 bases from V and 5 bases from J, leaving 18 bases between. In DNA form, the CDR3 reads TGCGCCAGCAGCTTGGGCGGCGGAGGGGCCATTGACGAGCAGTACTTC. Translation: CASSLGGGGAIDEQYF.

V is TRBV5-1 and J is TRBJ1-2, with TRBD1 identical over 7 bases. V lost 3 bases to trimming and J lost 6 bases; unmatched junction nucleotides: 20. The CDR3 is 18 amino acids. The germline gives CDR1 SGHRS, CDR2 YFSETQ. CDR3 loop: CASSSVRQGPWVLNGYTF. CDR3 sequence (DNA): TGCGCCAGCAGCTCGGTACGACAGGGTCCCTGGGTTTTGAATGGCTACACCTTC.

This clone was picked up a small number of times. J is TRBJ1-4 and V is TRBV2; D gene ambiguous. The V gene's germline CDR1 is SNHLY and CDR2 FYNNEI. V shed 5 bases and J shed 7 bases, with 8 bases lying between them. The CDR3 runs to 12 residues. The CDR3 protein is CASSFLLEKLFF. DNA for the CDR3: TGTGCCAGCAGTTTCCTACTTGAAAAACTGTTTTTT.

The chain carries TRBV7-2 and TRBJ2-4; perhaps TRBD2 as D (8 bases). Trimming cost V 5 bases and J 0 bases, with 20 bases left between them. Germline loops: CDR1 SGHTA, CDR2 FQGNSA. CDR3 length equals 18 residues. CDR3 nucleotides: TGTGCCAGCAGCGGAACGGGAGGGGGCTACCGAGCCAAAAACATTCAGTACTTC. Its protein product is CASSGTGGGYRAKNIQYF.

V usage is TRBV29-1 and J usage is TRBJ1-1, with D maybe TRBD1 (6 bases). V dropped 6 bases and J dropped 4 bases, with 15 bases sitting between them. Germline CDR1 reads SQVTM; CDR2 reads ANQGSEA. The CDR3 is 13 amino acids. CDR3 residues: CSVEQGLGTEAFF. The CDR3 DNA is TGCAGCGTAGAACAGGGATTAGGCACTGAAGCTTTCTTT. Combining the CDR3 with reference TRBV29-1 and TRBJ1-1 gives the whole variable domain SAVISQKPSRDICQRGTSLTIQCQVDSQVTMMFWYRQQPGQSLTLIATANQGSEATYESGFVIDKFPISRPNLTFSTLTVSNMSPEDSSIYLCSVEQGLGTEAFFGQGTRLTVV.

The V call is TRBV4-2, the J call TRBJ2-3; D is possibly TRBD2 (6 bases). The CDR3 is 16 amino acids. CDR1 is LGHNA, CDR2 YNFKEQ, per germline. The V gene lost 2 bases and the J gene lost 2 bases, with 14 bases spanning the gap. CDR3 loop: CASSQNAGRDTDTQYF. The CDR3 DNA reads TGTGCCAGCAGCCAAAACGCGGGGCGGGACACAGATACGCAGTATTTT.

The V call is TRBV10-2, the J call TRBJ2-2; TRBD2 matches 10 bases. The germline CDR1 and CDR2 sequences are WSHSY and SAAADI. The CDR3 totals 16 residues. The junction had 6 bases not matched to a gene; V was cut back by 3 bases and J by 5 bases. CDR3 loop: CASSDRSGRGTGELFF. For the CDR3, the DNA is TGCGCCAGCAGTGATAGGAGCGGGAGGGGGACCGGGGAGCTGTTTTTT.

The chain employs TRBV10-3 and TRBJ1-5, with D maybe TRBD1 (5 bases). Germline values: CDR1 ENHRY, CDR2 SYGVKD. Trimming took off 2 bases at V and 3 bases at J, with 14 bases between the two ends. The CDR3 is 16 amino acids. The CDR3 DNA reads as TGTGCCATCAGTGAGAGGGCAGGGATGATCAATCAGCCCCAGCATTTT. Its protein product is CAISERAGMINQPQHF.

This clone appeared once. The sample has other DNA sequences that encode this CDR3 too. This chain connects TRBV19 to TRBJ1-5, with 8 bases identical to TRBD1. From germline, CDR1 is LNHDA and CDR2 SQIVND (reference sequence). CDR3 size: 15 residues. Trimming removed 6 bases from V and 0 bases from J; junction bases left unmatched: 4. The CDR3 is CASSWTGYSNQPQHF. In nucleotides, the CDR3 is TGTGCCAGTAGCTGGACAGGGTATAGCAATCAGCCCCAGCATTTT.

The CDR3 region has the DNA TGTGCCAGCAGCTTCTCACTAGCGAAATACAATGAGCAGTTCTTC. Translation gives CASSFSLAKYNEQFF. This chain connects TRBV7-8 to TRBJ2-1, with TRBD2 identical over 7 bases. The CDR3 runs to 15 residues. Unmatched junction bases numbered 6, after V lost 3 bases and J lost 4 bases. Per germline, CDR1 SGHVS and CDR2 FQNEAQ. Looking up the rest from reference TRBV7-8 and TRBJ2-1 gives the full variable domain: GAGVSQSPRYKVAKRGQDVALRCDPISGHVSLFWYQQALGQGPEFLTYFQNEAQLDKSGLPSDRFFAERPEGSVSTLKIQRTQQEDSAVYLCASSFSLAKYNEQFFGPGTRLTVL.

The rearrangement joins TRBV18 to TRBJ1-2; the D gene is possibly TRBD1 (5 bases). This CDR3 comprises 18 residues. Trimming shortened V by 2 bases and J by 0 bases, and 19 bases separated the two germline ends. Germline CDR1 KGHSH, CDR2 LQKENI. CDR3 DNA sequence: TGTGCCAGCTCACCAACGGGGCAGACGATGTTAGCTAACTATGGCTACACCTTC. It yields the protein CASSPTGQTMLANYGYTF.